The 15 T cell receptor beta chains presented below share a single source sample, sequenced in a study of radiotherapy plus CTLA-4 blockade in lung cancer. Only in-frame clones appear in the TCRdb table, and some are missing; sequencing was by immunoSEQ multiplex PCR. In the table there are some 98,000 clones, more than 75% of which are singletons. The sequencing here drew on peripheral blood, taken from a patient treated with radiotherapy plus ipilimumab. These receptors were obtained from a human donor with non-small cell lung cancer who had a partial response to radiotherapy plus ipilimumab.

This clone was found once. The chain joins TRBV12-5 to TRBJ2-1; D perhaps matches TRBD1 (6 bases). Germline V lookup: CDR1 LGHNT, CDR2 FRNRAP. This CDR3 is 13 amino acids long. V was cut by 5 bases and J by 6 bases, with 11 bases left in between. The CDR3 is CASGPGTPNEQFF. DNA for the CDR3: TGTGCTAGTGGTCCAGGGACACCCAATGAGCAGTTCTTC.

This chain links TRBV19 with TRBJ1-3; D unclear. Trimming removed 3 bases at V and 0 bases at J, with 9 bases between. CDR1 and CDR2 (germline): LNHDA, SQIVND (reference sequence). This CDR3 region has 15 residues. CDR3 nucleotides: TGTGCCAGTAGTATCCTGGGCCGCTCTGGAAACACCATATATTTT. This gives the protein CASSILGRSGNTIYF.

The CDR3 sequence: CASSLQGPNTEAFF. The DNA of the CDR3 is TGTGCCAGCAGCTTACAGGGGCCGAACACTGAAGCTTTCTTT. The chain has TRBV7-9 and TRBJ1-1, with a weak D call TRBD1 (6 bases). Germline V gene sequence: CDR1 SEHNR, CDR2 FQNEAQ (reference sequence). CDR3 size: 14 residues. The V end was cut by 2 bases, the J end by 1 base, with 8 bases between.

This clone was detected only once. The chain recombines TRBV6-5 with TRBJ2-3, with 13 nucleotides matching TRBD2. The junction had 1 base not matched to a gene; V was cut back by 2 bases and J by 5 bases. CDR1 is MNHEY and CDR2 is SVGAGI in the germline V gene. This CDR3 has 15 residues. The CDR3 DNA reads as TGTGCCAGCAGTTACCGACTAGCGGGAGGAGATACGCAGTATTTT. It yields the protein CASSYRLAGGDTQYF.

This rearrangement joins TRBV29-1 to TRBJ2-7; a weak D match, TRBD1 (6 bases). The CDR3 is 12 residues long. The germline gives CDR1 SQVTM, CDR2 ANQGSEA. The V gene lost 1 base and the J gene lost 4 bases, with 8 bases spanning the gap. CDR3 in DNA: TGCAGCGTTGAAGGGACAGCTTACGAGCAGTACTTC. It is translated as CSVEGTAYEQYF.

The V and J genes are TRBV7-2 and TRBJ2-7; unclear D gene. Trimming removed 5 bases at V and 2 bases at J, with 10 bases between. Germline assignment: CDR1 SGHTA and CDR2 FQGNSA. The CDR3 is made up of 13 amino acids. The CDR3 protein is CASSLDQAYEQYF. Written as DNA, the CDR3 is TGTGCCAGCAGCCTAGACCAGGCCTACGAGCAGTACTTC.

This clone appeared a single time. The chain employs TRBV5-1 and TRBJ2-7; 10 bases are a match to TRBD2. There are 16 residues in the CDR3. The V and J ends lost 2 bases and 2 bases, in that order; junction bases with no gene match: 7. CDR1 and CDR2 (germline): SGHRS, YFSETQ. The CDR3 loop reads CASSLLAGQTTYEQYF. The DNA for the CDR3 is TGCGCCAGCAGCTTACTAGCGGGACAGACGACCTACGAGCAGTACTTC.

The rearrangement joins TRBV9 to TRBJ2-2; 7 bases are a match to TRBD1. This CDR3 has 16 amino acids. Per the germline V gene, CDR1 is SGDLS and CDR2 is YYNGEE. Unmatched junction bases numbered 7, after V lost 2 bases and J lost 3 bases. The CDR3 bases are TGTGCCAGCAGCGTTACCCCGGGACAGTACACCGGGGAGCTGTTTTTT. Its translation is CASSVTPGQYTGELFF.

This rearrangement joins TRBV5-1 to TRBJ1-5; TRBD1 aligns across 9 bases. The germline V gene has CDR1 SGHRS and CDR2 YFSETQ. The V and J ends lost 0 bases and 6 bases, in that order; junction bases with no gene match: 4. CDR3 length: 15 residues. CDR3 bases: TGCGCCAGCAGCTTGGGGGACAGGGAACTTCAGCCCCAGCATTTT. Its protein is CASSLGDRELQPQHF.

The chain recombines TRBV30 with TRBJ1-2, with D unresolved. The ends were cut back, 3 bases at V and 8 bases at J, with 16 bases in the middle. CDR3 length equals 13 residues. Per the germline V gene, CDR1 is GTSNPN and CDR2 is SVGIG (reference sequence). The CDR3 spells CAWSIPNYSGYTF. In nucleotides, the CDR3 is TGTGCCTGGAGCATACCTAATTATAGCGGCTACACCTTC.

This clone was recorded once. The gene calls are TRBV4-1 and TRBJ2-2; D is possibly TRBD2 (7 bases). The CDR3 spans 17 residues. Between the trimmed V and J ends, which lost 4 bases and 4 bases, there was a span of 19 bases. Germline CDR1 and CDR2: MGHRA and YSYEKL. CDR3 protein: CASSPRGGGSGTGELFF. Written as DNA, the CDR3 is TGCGCCAGCAGCCCGAGGGGGGGCGGGAGTGGCACCGGGGAGCTGTTTTTT.

The genes are TRBV19 and TRBJ2-6, with 7 positions matching TRBD1. V gave up 7 bases and J gave up 0 bases; unmatched junction bases: 12. The CDR3 has 18 residues. The germline CDR1 and CDR2 sequences are LNHDA and SQIVND (reference sequence). CDR3 in amino acids: CASNSPGQSASGANVLTF. In nucleotides, the CDR3 is TGTGCCAGTAATTCACCGGGACAGTCGGCCTCTGGGGCCAACGTCCTGACTTTC.

The chain couples TRBV20-1 to TRBJ1-2; D gene ambiguous. The V end lost 5 bases, the J end lost 3 bases, and 7 bases lay between the germline ends. Looked up from germline, CDR1 is DFQATT and CDR2 is SNEGSKA (reference sequence). CDR3 length equals 11 residues. The CDR3: CSAGQDYGYTF. The CDR3, as DNA: TGCAGTGCTGGCCAGGACTATGGCTACACCTTC.

The rearrangement links TRBV6-5 to TRBJ1-1; 7 bases match TRBD1. Germline CDR1 MNHEY, CDR2 SVGAGI. V shed 4 bases and J 1 base; nucleotides not matched to a gene: 3. The CDR3 totals 14 residues. The chain's CDR3 is CASSSDRRNTEAFF. The CDR3 bases are TGTGCCAGCAGTTCGGACAGGCGGAACACTGAAGCTTTCTTT.

As to this clone: Other nucleotide sequences in the sample specify the same CDR3. The CDR3 sequence is CASSSQETQYF. The CDR3 nucleotides are TGCGCCAGCAGCTCTCAAGAGACCCAGTACTTC. V is TRBV5-1 and J is TRBJ2-5; no definite D call. The V gene's germline CDR1 is SGHRS and CDR2 YFSETQ. Deletions cut 3 bases from V and 2 bases from J, with 2 bases between. This CDR3 region has 11 residues.